This T cell receptor beta chain was sequenced for a study of CD8 T cell repertoires and HIV-1 epitope variants. A remark on this clone: The antigen is unknown.

The germline V gene encodes CDR1 KGHSH and CDR2 LQKENI. V gave up 0 bases and J gave up 3 bases, with 12 bases separating them. The CDR3 is 15 amino acids. The table came from immunoSEQ multiplex PCR; TCRdb's copy has only in-frame clones and leaves some out. The sample has some 4,000 clones, less than 80% seen once. Sequenced input: cultured CD8+ T cells derived from PBMCs. The TCR was taken from a male donor with HIV. This chain uses TRBV18 with TRBJ2-7; tentatively, D is TRBD1 or TRBD2 (7 bases each). CDR3 residues: CASSPPGRGGYEQYF. In nucleotides, the CDR3 is TGTGCCAGCTCACCACCTGGCAGGGGGGGCTACGAGCAGTACTTC. Variable domain in full (rest from reference TRBV18 and TRBJ2-7): NAGVMQNPRHLVRRRGQEARLRCSPMKGHSHVYWYRQLPEEGLKFMVYLQKENIIDESGMPKERFSAEFPKEGPSILRIQQVVRGDSAAYFCASSPPGRGGYEQYFGPGTRLTVT.